Sequencing of this TCR beta chain was carried out in a study of blood T cell repertoires in COVID-19. TCRdb keeps only in-frame clones here, not all; method: immunoSEQ multiplex PCR. The data contain 65,000 to 75,000 clones, roughly four fifths of them singletons. Material: peripheral blood. This receptor was obtained from an elderly man with acute or convalescent COVID-19.

In DNA form, the CDR3 reads TGTGCCAGCAGTGTCTCAGGGGGAAACACCATATATTTT. Amino acids: CASSVSGGNTIYF. The chain couples TRBV12-3 or TRBV12-4 to TRBJ1-3, with TRBD1 as a possible D gene (5 bases). The CDR3 contains 13 residues. Trimming stripped 5 bases from V and 4 bases from J, with 9 bases between.